The rows below give T cell receptor beta chains drawn from one sample of a study of T cell repertoires in cytomegalovirus infection. TCRdb re-called the reads through MiXCR, storing one row per CDR3 protein. The sample consists of 750,000 to 950,000 distinct CDR3 sequences, 29% of them appearing once. Their recognized antigens are unknown. The source was cultured CD8+ T cells from PBMCs, collected from culture after CMV antigen stimulation. These receptors came from a human donor in good health (CMV status not recorded). Some clones in this sample may be carry-over from other donors' samples. Both conserved end residues are part of each CDR3. Each record gives: V gene, J gene, D gene, CDR3 length, clone size, CDR3 protein, CDR3 DNA. D genes are given only for firm matches. Only some rows state a clone size, as once, few, many or a class for expanded clones.

v_call: TRBV7-9
j_call: TRBJ2-5
d_call: NA
cdr3_length: 17
clone_size: few
cdr3_aa: CASSTFPSDLKEETQYF
cdr3_nt: TGTGCCAGCAGCACCTTCCCGTCGGATCTTAAGGAAGAGACCCAGTACTTC

v_call: TRBV29-1
j_call: TRBJ2-3
d_call: TRBD2
cdr3_length: 15
clone_size: NA
cdr3_aa: CSDGLAGASTDTQYF
cdr3_nt: TGCAGCGACGGACTAGCGGGGGCGAGCACAGATACGCAGTATTTT

v_call: TRBV27
j_call: TRBJ1-2
d_call: NA
cdr3_length: 16
clone_size: NA
cdr3_aa: CASSLSFVATNYGYTF
cdr3_nt: TGTGCCAGCAGTTTATCGTTTGTCGCCACTAACTATGGCTACACCTTC

v_call: TRBV5-5
j_call: TRBJ2-4
d_call: NA
cdr3_length: 14
clone_size: once
cdr3_aa: CASSADRAKNIQYF
cdr3_nt: TGTGCCAGCAGCGCTGACAGGGCCAAAAACATTCAGTACTTC

v_call: TRBV19
j_call: TRBJ1-5
d_call: NA
cdr3_length: 13
clone_size: NA
cdr3_aa: CASRRASNQPQHF
cdr3_nt: TGTGCCAGTAGACGGGCTAGCAATCAGCCCCAGCATTTT

v_call: TRBV9
j_call: TRBJ2-1
d_call: NA
cdr3_length: 13
clone_size: few
cdr3_aa: CASRGGNHNEQFF
cdr3_nt: TGTGCCAGCAGAGGGGGGAACCACAATGAGCAGTTCTTC

v_call: TRBV6-1
j_call: TRBJ1-1
d_call: NA
cdr3_length: 14
clone_size: few
cdr3_aa: CASSEAGENTEAFF
cdr3_nt: TGTGCCAGCAGTGAAGCGGGGGAGAACACTGAAGCTTTCTTT

v_call: TRBV27
j_call: TRBJ1-5
d_call: NA
cdr3_length: 14
clone_size: few
cdr3_aa: CASSSGVSNQPQHF
cdr3_nt: TGTGCCAGCAGTAGTGGAGTTAGCAATCAGCCCCAGCATTTT

v_call: TRBV4-1
j_call: TRBJ1-5
d_call: TRBD1
cdr3_length: 16
clone_size: NA
cdr3_aa: CASSQEWPQGIRPQHF
cdr3_nt: TGCGCCAGCAGCCAAGAGTGGCCACAGGGGATAAGGCCCCAGCATTTT

v_call: TRBV27
j_call: TRBJ1-6
d_call: NA
cdr3_length: 14
clone_size: NA
cdr3_aa: CASSPGPAPSPLHF
cdr3_nt: TGTGCCAGCAGTCCAGGGCCGGCCCCATCACCCCTCCACTTT

v_call: TRBV7-9
j_call: TRBJ2-1
d_call: NA
cdr3_length: 14
clone_size: NA
cdr3_aa: CASSLEGTAFGQFF
cdr3_nt: TGTGCCAGCAGCTTAGAAGGGACGGCCTTCGGGCAGTTCTTC

v_call: TRBV6-6
j_call: TRBJ1-1
d_call: TRBD1
cdr3_length: 14
clone_size: few
cdr3_aa: CASSPGPTGTGGFF
cdr3_nt: TGTGCCAGCAGTCCCGGACCAACAGGGACAGGTGGGTTTTTT

v_call: TRBV15
j_call: TRBJ2-7
d_call: TRBD1
cdr3_length: 14
clone_size: few
cdr3_aa: CATRTNRGLYEQYF
cdr3_nt: TGTGCCACCAGGACGAACAGGGGGTTGTACGAGCAGTACTTC

v_call: TRBV4-2
j_call: TRBJ1-4
d_call: NA
cdr3_length: 12
clone_size: NA
cdr3_aa: CASSQGYEKLFF
cdr3_nt: TGTGCCAGCAGCCAAGGATATGAAAAACTGTTTTTT

v_call: TRBV12-3/TRBV12-4
j_call: TRBJ1-2
d_call: TRBD1
cdr3_length: 16
clone_size: NA
cdr3_aa: CASSRDRDETLYGYTF
cdr3_nt: TGTGCCAGCAGTCGGGACAGGGACGAAACCCTATATGGCTACACCTTC

v_call: TRBV9
j_call: TRBJ2-3
d_call: NA
cdr3_length: 15
clone_size: NA
cdr3_aa: CASTPRTKNTDTQYF
cdr3_nt: TGTGCCAGCACCCCCCGCACGAAGAACACAGATACGCAGTATTTT

v_call: TRBV10-3
j_call: TRBJ2-1
d_call: NA
cdr3_length: 16
clone_size: many
cdr3_aa: CAISESMAGTYNEQFF
cdr3_nt: TGTGCCATCAGTGAGTCGATGGCAGGGACCTACAATGAGCAGTTCTTC

v_call: TRBV7-4
j_call: TRBJ1-2
d_call: NA
cdr3_length: 15
clone_size: once
cdr3_aa: CASIEKGKTNYGYTF
cdr3_nt: TGTGCCAGCATCGAGAAGGGAAAGACCAACTATGGCTACACCTTC

v_call: TRBV7-9
j_call: TRBJ1-1
d_call: NA
cdr3_length: 18
clone_size: many
cdr3_aa: CASSLGSGATWVNTEAFF
cdr3_nt: TGTGCCAGCAGCTTAGGGTCCGGGGCCACCTGGGTGAACACTGAAGCTTTCTTT

v_call: TRBV7-2
j_call: TRBJ1-1
d_call: NA
cdr3_length: 14
clone_size: many
cdr3_aa: CASSFMTLNTEAFF
cdr3_nt: TGTGCCAGCAGCTTCATGACACTGAACACTGAAGCTTTCTTT

v_call: TRBV7-3
j_call: TRBJ2-2
d_call: NA
cdr3_length: 14
clone_size: NA
cdr3_aa: CASSLTGTTGELFF
cdr3_nt: TGTGCCAGCAGCCTGACAGGAACCACCGGGGAGCTGTTTTTT

v_call: TRBV7-8
j_call: TRBJ1-6
d_call: TRBD1
cdr3_length: 18
clone_size: many
cdr3_aa: CASSSTQGQGRDNSPLHF
cdr3_nt: TGTGCCAGCAGCTCCACGCAGGGACAGGGGAGGGATAATTCACCCCTCCACTTT

v_call: TRBV15
j_call: TRBJ2-7
d_call: NA
cdr3_length: 16
clone_size: few
cdr3_aa: CATSSLDRDSYYEQYF
cdr3_nt: TGTGCCACCAGCAGCCTAGACAGAGACTCCTACTACGAGCAGTACTTC

v_call: TRBV9
j_call: TRBJ1-2
d_call: TRBD1
cdr3_length: 13
clone_size: few
cdr3_aa: CASSEGDRLGYTF
cdr3_nt: TGTGCCAGCAGCGAAGGGGACAGACTTGGCTACACCTTC

v_call: TRBV7-9
j_call: TRBJ1-4
d_call: NA
cdr3_length: 15
clone_size: NA
cdr3_aa: CASSLDRDPDEKLFF
cdr3_nt: TGTGCCAGCAGCTTAGACAGGGATCCGGATGAAAAACTGTTTTTT

v_call: TRBV27
j_call: TRBJ1-2
d_call: NA
cdr3_length: 13
clone_size: few
cdr3_aa: CASSDMTTRGYTF
cdr3_nt: TGTGCCAGCAGCGACATGACTACTCGCGGCTACACCTTC

v_call: TRBV5-5
j_call: TRBJ2-5
d_call: TRBD1
cdr3_length: 14
clone_size: NA
cdr3_aa: CASAKTGGPETQYF
cdr3_nt: TGTGCCAGCGCAAAGACAGGGGGTCCAGAGACCCAGTACTTC

v_call: TRBV9
j_call: TRBJ1-2
d_call: NA
cdr3_length: 10
clone_size: NA
cdr3_aa: CASSPRSYTF
cdr3_nt: TGTGCCAGCAGCCCCCGCAGCTACACCTTC

v_call: TRBV5-1
j_call: TRBJ2-5
d_call: NA
cdr3_length: 17
clone_size: NA
cdr3_aa: CASSLVSGGFARETQYF
cdr3_nt: TGCGCCAGCAGCTTGGTTTCCGGCGGGTTCGCCAGAGAGACCCAGTACTTC

v_call: TRBV7-2
j_call: TRBJ1-2
d_call: NA
cdr3_length: 14
clone_size: NA
cdr3_aa: CASSLAGPKYGYTF
cdr3_nt: TGTGCCAGCAGCTTGGCCGGGCCGAAATATGGCTACACCTTC

v_call: TRBV10-2
j_call: TRBJ1-2
d_call: TRBD1
cdr3_length: 15
clone_size: NA
cdr3_aa: CASSDLDRGRGGYTF
cdr3_nt: TGCGCCAGCAGTGACCTGGACAGGGGGCGGGGTGGCTACACCTTC

v_call: TRBV5-1
j_call: TRBJ2-7
d_call: TRBD2
cdr3_length: 11
clone_size: NA
cdr3_aa: CASRRGEKQYF
cdr3_nt: TGCGCCAGCAGACGGGGGGAGAAGCAGTACTTC

v_call: TRBV7-6
j_call: TRBJ1-3
d_call: NA
cdr3_length: 15
clone_size: many
cdr3_aa: CASSPQDGSGNTIYF
cdr3_nt: TGTGCCAGCAGCCCACAGGACGGCTCTGGAAACACCATATATTTT

v_call: TRBV27
j_call: TRBJ2-1
d_call: NA
cdr3_length: 14
clone_size: few
cdr3_aa: CASSYRPPYNEQFF
cdr3_nt: TGTGCCAGCAGTTACAGACCCCCATACAATGAGCAGTTCTTC

v_call: TRBV7-9
j_call: TRBJ2-1
d_call: NA
cdr3_length: 15
clone_size: few
cdr3_aa: CASSRQGPRGNEQFF
cdr3_nt: TGTGCCAGCAGCCGACAGGGCCCCCGGGGGAATGAGCAGTTCTTC

v_call: TRBV12-3/TRBV12-4
j_call: TRBJ2-3
d_call: TRBD1
cdr3_length: 14
clone_size: few
cdr3_aa: CASSRTGPTDTQYF
cdr3_nt: TGTGCCAGCAGCCGGACAGGGCCCACAGATACGCAGTATTTT

v_call: TRBV7-8
j_call: TRBJ1-5
d_call: NA
cdr3_length: 13
clone_size: few
cdr3_aa: CASSLFSDQPQHF
cdr3_nt: TGTGCCAGCAGCTTATTTTCGGATCAGCCCCAGCATTTT

v_call: TRBV5-6
j_call: TRBJ2-3
d_call: NA
cdr3_length: 15
clone_size: few
cdr3_aa: CASSFGGRGFSSQYF
cdr3_nt: TGTGCCAGCAGCTTTGGCGGCAGGGGTTTTTCGTCGCAGTATTTT

v_call: TRBV27
j_call: TRBJ2-1
d_call: NA
cdr3_length: 15
clone_size: NA
cdr3_aa: CASSLEFGAYNEQFF
cdr3_nt: TGTGCCAGCAGTTTGGAGTTCGGGGCCTACAATGAGCAGTTCTTC

v_call: TRBV25-1
j_call: TRBJ2-3
d_call: TRBD2
cdr3_length: 14
clone_size: few
cdr3_aa: CASTGGGAADTQYF
cdr3_nt: TGTGCCAGCACGGGCGGGGGGGCCGCCGATACGCAGTATTTT

v_call: TRBV7-2
j_call: TRBJ2-1
d_call: NA
cdr3_length: 13
clone_size: many
cdr3_aa: CASSLVTLNEQFF
cdr3_nt: TGTGCCAGCAGCTTAGTAACTCTCAATGAGCAGTTCTTC

v_call: TRBV6-5
j_call: TRBJ2-1
d_call: TRBD2
cdr3_length: 16
clone_size: few
cdr3_aa: CASSPLTSGGVNEQFF
cdr3_nt: TGTGCCAGCAGTCCCCTAACTAGCGGGGGGGTAAATGAGCAGTTCTTC

v_call: TRBV27
j_call: TRBJ1-1
d_call: NA
cdr3_length: 14
clone_size: NA
cdr3_aa: CASRWTSVNTEAFF
cdr3_nt: TGTGCCAGCAGGTGGACGTCGGTGAACACTGAAGCTTTCTTT